This T cell receptor beta chain was profiled in a study of response to subunit inactivated influenza vaccine. The study's findings and limits: Authors suggested each seasonal flu vaccination may recruit only limited numbers of new T cells.

TCRdb processed the RT-PCR reads anew with MiXCR; each CDR3 protein has one entry. Of roughly 520,000 distinct CDR3 sequences listed, around 25% are singletons. V was shortened by 7 bases and J by 7 bases, with 23 bases between the two germline ends. This CDR3 is built from 16 residues. Germline V lookup: CDR1 MNHEY, CDR2 SVGEGT. On this clonotype itself: Its cognate antigen is unknown.

J is TRBJ2-1 and V is TRBV6-2 or TRBV6-3; weak D call: TRBD1 (5 bases). The sequencing used CD4+ T cells sorted from PBMCs, collected 5 days after vaccination. This TCR came from a man in his fifties or sixties who received an inactivated influenza vaccine. The CDR3 region is CASTHSQVRYENEQFF. The CDR3 region has the DNA TGTGCCAGCACCCACTCACAGGTTAGGTATGAGAATGAGCAGTTCTTC.